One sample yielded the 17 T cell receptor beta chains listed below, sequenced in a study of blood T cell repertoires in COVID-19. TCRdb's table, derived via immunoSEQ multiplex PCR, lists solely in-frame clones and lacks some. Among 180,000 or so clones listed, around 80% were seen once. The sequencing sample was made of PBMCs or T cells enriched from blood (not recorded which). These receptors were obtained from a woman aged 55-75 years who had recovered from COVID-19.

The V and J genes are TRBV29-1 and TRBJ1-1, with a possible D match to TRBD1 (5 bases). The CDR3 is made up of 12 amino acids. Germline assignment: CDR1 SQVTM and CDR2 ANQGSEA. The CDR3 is CSFTTVNTEAFF. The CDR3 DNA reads TGCAGTTTTACGACAGTTAACACTGAAGCTTTCTTT.

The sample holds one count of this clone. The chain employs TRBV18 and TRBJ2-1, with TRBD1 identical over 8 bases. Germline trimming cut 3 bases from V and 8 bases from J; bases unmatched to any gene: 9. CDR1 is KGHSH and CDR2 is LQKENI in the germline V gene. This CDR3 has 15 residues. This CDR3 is CASSPPGGFQDEQFF. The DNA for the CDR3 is TGTGCCAGCTCACCGCCAGGGGGCTTTCAGGATGAGCAGTTCTTC.

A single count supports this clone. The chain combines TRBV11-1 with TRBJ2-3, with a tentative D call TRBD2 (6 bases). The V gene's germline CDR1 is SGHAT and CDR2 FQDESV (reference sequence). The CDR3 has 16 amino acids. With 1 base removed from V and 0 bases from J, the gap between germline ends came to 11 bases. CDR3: CASSLGASVSTDTQYF. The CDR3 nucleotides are TGTGCCAGCAGCTTAGGGGCTAGCGTTAGCACAGATACGCAGTATTTT.

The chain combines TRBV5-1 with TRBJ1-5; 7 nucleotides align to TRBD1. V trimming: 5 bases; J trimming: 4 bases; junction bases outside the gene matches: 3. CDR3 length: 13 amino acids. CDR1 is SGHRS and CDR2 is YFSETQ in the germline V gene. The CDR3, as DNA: TGCGCCAGCAGTGGACAGGCAAATCAGCCCCAGCATTTT. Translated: CASSGQANQPQHF.

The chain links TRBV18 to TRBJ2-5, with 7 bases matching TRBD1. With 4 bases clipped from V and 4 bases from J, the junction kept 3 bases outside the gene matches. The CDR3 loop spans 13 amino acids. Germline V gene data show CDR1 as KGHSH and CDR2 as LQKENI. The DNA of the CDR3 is TGTGCCAGCTCACGGGACAGAAGAGAGACCCAGTACTTC. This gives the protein CASSRDRRETQYF.

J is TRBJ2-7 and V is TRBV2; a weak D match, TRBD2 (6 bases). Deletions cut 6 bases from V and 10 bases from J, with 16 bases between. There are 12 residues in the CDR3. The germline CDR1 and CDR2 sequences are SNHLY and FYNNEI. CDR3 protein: CASRNRDSEQYF. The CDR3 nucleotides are TGTGCCAGCAGGAACCGGGACTCTGAACAGTACTTC.

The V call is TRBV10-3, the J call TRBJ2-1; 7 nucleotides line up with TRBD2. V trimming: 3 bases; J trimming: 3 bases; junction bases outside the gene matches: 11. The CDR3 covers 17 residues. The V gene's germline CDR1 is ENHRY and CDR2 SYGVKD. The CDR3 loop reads CAISEMRGGGVYNEQFF. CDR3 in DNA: TGTGCCATCAGTGAAATGAGAGGTGGGGGGGTCTACAATGAGCAGTTCTTC.

CDR3 DNA sequence: TGTGCCAGCAGCTTTGGCGGGGGCGCGGTTGGGACTGAAGCTTTCTTT. Protein sequence: CASSFGGGAVGTEAFF. The chain carries TRBV7-2 and TRBJ1-1, with a tentative D call TRBD1 (6 bases). V was pared by 3 bases and J by 5 bases, with 19 bases between. This CDR3 region has 16 residues. The germline V gene encodes CDR1 SGHTA and CDR2 FQGNSA.

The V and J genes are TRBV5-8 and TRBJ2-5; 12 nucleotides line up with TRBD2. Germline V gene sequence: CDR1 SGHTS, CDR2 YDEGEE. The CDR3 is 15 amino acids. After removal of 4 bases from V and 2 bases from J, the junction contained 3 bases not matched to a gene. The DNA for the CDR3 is TGTGCCAGCAGCATCGGACTAGCGGGACAAGAGACCCAGTACTTC. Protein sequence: CASSIGLAGQETQYF.

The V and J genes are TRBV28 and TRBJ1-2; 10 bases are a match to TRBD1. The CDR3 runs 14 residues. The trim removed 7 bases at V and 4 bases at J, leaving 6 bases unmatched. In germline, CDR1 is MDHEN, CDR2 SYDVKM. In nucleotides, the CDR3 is TGTGCCAGCATACAAGGACAGGGGGGCTATGGCTACACCTTC. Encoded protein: CASIQGQGGYGYTF.

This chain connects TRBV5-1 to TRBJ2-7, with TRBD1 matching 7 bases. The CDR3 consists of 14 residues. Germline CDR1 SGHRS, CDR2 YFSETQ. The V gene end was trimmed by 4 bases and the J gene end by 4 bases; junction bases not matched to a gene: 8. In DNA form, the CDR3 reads TGCGCCAGCAGCCTTAGATTGACAGGGTACGAGCAGTACTTC. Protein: CASSLRLTGYEQYF.

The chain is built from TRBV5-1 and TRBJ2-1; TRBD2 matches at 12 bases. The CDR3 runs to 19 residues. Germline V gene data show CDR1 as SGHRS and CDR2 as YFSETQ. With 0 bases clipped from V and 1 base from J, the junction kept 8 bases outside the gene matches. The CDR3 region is CASSLAPSGRAVSYNEQFF. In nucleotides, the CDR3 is TGCGCCAGCAGCTTGGCCCCTAGCGGGAGGGCCGTATCCTACAATGAGCAGTTCTTC. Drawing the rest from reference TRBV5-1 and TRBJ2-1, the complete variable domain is KAGVTQTPRYLIKTRGQQVTLSCSPISGHRSVSWYQQTPGQGLQFLFEYFSETQRNKGNFPGRFSGRQFSNSRSEMNVSTLELGDSALYLCASSLAPSGRAVSYNEQFFGPGTRLTVL.

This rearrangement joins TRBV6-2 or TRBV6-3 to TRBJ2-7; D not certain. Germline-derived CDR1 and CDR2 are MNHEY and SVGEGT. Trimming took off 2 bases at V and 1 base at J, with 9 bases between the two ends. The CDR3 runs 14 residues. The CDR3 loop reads CASSYEAVSYEQYF. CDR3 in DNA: TGTGCCAGCAGTTACGAGGCGGTTTCCTACGAGCAGTACTTC.

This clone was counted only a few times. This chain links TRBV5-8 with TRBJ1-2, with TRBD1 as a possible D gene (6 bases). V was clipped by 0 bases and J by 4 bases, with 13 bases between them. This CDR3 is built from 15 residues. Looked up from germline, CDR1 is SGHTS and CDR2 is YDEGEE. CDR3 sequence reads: CASSLAWGLGYGYTF. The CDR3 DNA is TGTGCCAGCAGCTTGGCCTGGGGGCTCGGCTATGGCTACACCTTC.

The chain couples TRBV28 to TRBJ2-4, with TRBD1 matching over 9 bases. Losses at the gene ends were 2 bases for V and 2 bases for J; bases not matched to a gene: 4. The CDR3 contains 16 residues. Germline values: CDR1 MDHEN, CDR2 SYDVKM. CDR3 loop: CASSLPGQGTKNIQYF. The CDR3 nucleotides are TGTGCCAGCAGTTTACCGGGACAGGGAACCAAAAACATTCAGTACTTC.

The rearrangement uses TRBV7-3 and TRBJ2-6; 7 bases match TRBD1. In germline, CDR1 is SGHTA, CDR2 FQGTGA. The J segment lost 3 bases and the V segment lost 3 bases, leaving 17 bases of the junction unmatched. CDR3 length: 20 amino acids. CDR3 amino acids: CASSFQRQGSLSVGANVLTF. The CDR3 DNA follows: TGTGCCAGCAGCTTCCAACGACAGGGCAGTCTATCGGTTGGGGCCAACGTCCTGACTTTC.

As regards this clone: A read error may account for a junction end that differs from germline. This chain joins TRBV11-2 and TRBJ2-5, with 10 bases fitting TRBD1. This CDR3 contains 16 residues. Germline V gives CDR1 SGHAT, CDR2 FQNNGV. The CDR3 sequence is CASSVDTGTGVETQYF. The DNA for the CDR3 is TGTGCCAGCAGCGTAGATACCGGGACAGGGGTCGAGACCCAGTACTTC.